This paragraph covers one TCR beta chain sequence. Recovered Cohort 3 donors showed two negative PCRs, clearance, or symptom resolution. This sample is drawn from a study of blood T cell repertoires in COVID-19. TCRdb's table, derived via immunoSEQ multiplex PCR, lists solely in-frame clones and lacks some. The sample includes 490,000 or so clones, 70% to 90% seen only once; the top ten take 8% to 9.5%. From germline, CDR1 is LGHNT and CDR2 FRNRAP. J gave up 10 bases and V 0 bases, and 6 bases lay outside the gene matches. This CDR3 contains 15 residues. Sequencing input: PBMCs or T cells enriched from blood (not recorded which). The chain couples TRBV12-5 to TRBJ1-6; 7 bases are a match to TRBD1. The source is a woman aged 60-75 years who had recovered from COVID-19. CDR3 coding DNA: TGTGCTAGTGGTTTGGTACGAGGGGGCGAATCACCCCTCCACTTT. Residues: CASGLVRGGESPLHF.